The 20 T cell receptor beta chains given below trace back to one sample, sequenced in a study of T cell responses to AZD1222 COVID-19 vaccine (dated by TCRdb to the early 2020s). Library generation was performed with the immunoSEQ multiplex PCR assay. This is the immuneACCESS table as TCRdb keeps it, with only in-frame sequences that have V and J called. A part of the clones is gone; compared with another copy, unresolved V genes explain less than half, and the rest is unexplained. This sample is represented by some 130,000 clones; roughly 88% of them were singletons. Around 20% of the sample rests with the top ten. Interpreted using the paper, the time point label stands for: baseline before first vaccination. The sample's treatment or condition label, in plain terms: meningococcal conjugate vaccine given as trial control. Sequenced here: peripheral blood, sampled on day 0 of MenACWY control vaccination. These receptor sequences come from an adult in good health.

This chain joins TRBV30 and TRBJ2-7, with no clear D. CDR3 length equals 13 residues. Germline lookup yields CDR1 GTSNPN and CDR2 SVGIG (reference sequence). The ends were cut back, 4 bases at V and 3 bases at J, with 13 bases in the middle. The CDR3, as DNA: TGTGCCTGGAATCAGGCATCAAGCTACGAGCAGTACTTC. Translated, it gives CAWNQASSYEQYF. Full variable domain (outside the CDR3, taken from reference TRBV30 and TRBJ2-7): SQTIHQWPATLVQPVGSPLSLECTVEGTSNPNLYWYRQAAGRGLQLLFYSVGIGQISSEVPQNLSASRPQDRQFILSSKKLLLSDSGFYLCAWNQASSYEQYFGPGTRLTVT.

The chain employs TRBV27 and TRBJ1-1; TRBD1 matches at 8 bases. With V trimmed by 6 bases and J by 0 bases, 12 bases remained unmatched. The CDR3 runs 17 residues. CDR1 MNHEY and CDR2 SMNVEV come from the germline V gene (reference sequence). The CDR3 spells CASRTGAKLFMNTEAFF. In DNA, the CDR3 is TGTGCCAGCAGGACAGGGGCCAAATTGTTCATGAACACTGAAGCTTTCTTT.

V gene TRBV27 combines with J gene TRBJ1-5; TRBD1 might be the D (5 bases). CDR3 length: 15 amino acids. V was cut by 2 bases and J by 2 bases, with 10 bases left in between. CDR1 and CDR2 (germline): MNHEY, SMNVEV (reference sequence). For the CDR3, the DNA is TGTGCCAGCAGTTTAGTAGGGGTTGGCAATCAGCCCCAGCATTTT. Its protein product is CASSLVGVGNQPQHF.

The rearrangement joins TRBV12-3 or TRBV12-4 to TRBJ2-2; 7 positions match TRBD1. The trim removed 6 bases at V and 7 bases at J, leaving 5 bases unmatched. CDR3 length equals 13 residues. The CDR3 DNA reads as TGTGCCAGCAGCCCGACAGGGTTCGGGGAGCTGTTTTTT. Translating gives CASSPTGFGELFF.

This clone was observed once. This rearrangement joins TRBV27 to TRBJ2-4, with 8 bases aligning to TRBD2. Germline V gives CDR1 MNHEY, CDR2 SMNVEV (reference sequence). Trimming at V came to 6 bases and at J to 2 bases, leaving 9 bases not matched to a gene. The CDR3 covers 16 residues. CDR3 amino acids: CASSLRGGLTKNIQYF. DNA of the CDR3: TGTGCCAGCAGCCTACGGGGGGGCCTAACCAAAAACATTCAGTACTTC.

The gene calls are TRBV11-2 and TRBJ2-2, with TRBD1 identical over 8 bases. This CDR3 is built from 14 residues. Germline V CDR1 and CDR2: SGHAT, FQNNGV. J gave up 4 bases and V 6 bases, and 4 bases lay outside the gene matches. CDR3 bases: TGTGCCAGCAGACAGACAGGGGCCACCGGGGAGCTGTTTTTT. This gives the protein CASRQTGATGELFF.

The rearrangement joins TRBV6-5 to TRBJ1-2, with D unclear. Germline CDR1 is MNHEY and CDR2 is SVGAGI. Trimming stripped 5 bases from V and 4 bases from J, with 8 bases between. The CDR3 totals 12 residues. The CDR3 DNA reads as TGTGCCAGCAGTAGCGGCTCCTATGGCTACACCTTC. Translated, it gives CASSSGSYGYTF.

The chain combines TRBV2 with TRBJ2-7, with TRBD2 as a possible D gene (6 bases). Trimming took off 7 bases at V and 4 bases at J, with 20 bases between the two ends. This CDR3 is built from 15 residues. The germline V gene encodes CDR1 SNHLY and CDR2 FYNNEI. CDR3 loop: CASTQKEGATYEQYF. The DNA for the CDR3 is TGTGCCAGCACCCAAAAGGAGGGTGCCACTTACGAGCAGTACTTC.

The chain has TRBV7-8 and TRBJ1-5, with D unclear. Trimming stripped 0 bases from V and 4 bases from J, with 10 bases between. Germline CDR1 reads SGHVS; CDR2 reads FQNEAQ. The CDR3 covers 15 residues. CDR3 residues: CASSLAGGPNQPQHF. The CDR3 DNA is TGTGCCAGCAGCTTAGCGGGCGGACCGAATCAGCCCCAGCATTTT.

This clone was observed once. V usage is TRBV18 and J usage is TRBJ2-7; TRBD2 aligns across 7 bases. The V segment lost 3 bases and the J segment 7 bases; nucleotides outside the gene matches: 9. This CDR3 has 14 amino acids. Germline V gene data show CDR1 as KGHSH and CDR2 as LQKENI. In DNA, the CDR3 is TGTGCCAGCTCACCGGAGGCGGGAGAAGTGGAGCAGTACTTC. Translation gives CASSPEAGEVEQYF.

The chain is built from TRBV20-1 and TRBJ2-5; D not certain. V was cut by 4 bases and J by 5 bases, with 8 bases left in between. The CDR3 is 11 residues long. Per the germline V gene, CDR1 is DFQATT and CDR2 is SNEGSKA (reference sequence). CDR3 DNA sequence: TGCAGTGCTAACGCGCCTGAGACCCAGTACTTC. Its protein is CSANAPETQYF.

This clone was detected once. The chain combines TRBV2 with TRBJ1-2; 9 nucleotides align to TRBD1. This CDR3 comprises 15 residues. Germline CDR1 and CDR2: SNHLY and FYNNEI. V gave up 4 bases and J gave up 8 bases; unmatched junction bases: 11. The chain's CDR3 is CASSVKLGTGNGYTF. In nucleotides, the CDR3 is TGTGCCAGCAGTGTAAAGTTAGGGACAGGGAACGGCTACACCTTC.

The chain has TRBV20-1 and TRBJ2-7; no definite D call. There are 11 residues in the CDR3. The V gene's germline CDR1 is DFQATT and CDR2 SNEGSKA (reference sequence). V was pared by 5 bases and J by 7 bases, with 12 bases between. Written as DNA, the CDR3 is TGCAGTGCTTTAGGGCCTAGGGAGCAGTACTTC. Amino acids: CSALGPREQYF.

This clone has just one count. The gene calls are TRBV4-1 and TRBJ1-2; no clear D. Germline CDR1 MGHRA, CDR2 YSYEKL. The CDR3 runs to 18 residues. Trimming pared 0 bases from V and 0 bases from J, leaving 17 bases between. CDR3 DNA sequence: TGCGCCAGCAGCCAAGACGGGCCGCGGACCTTTACTAACTATGGCTACACCTTC. Translation: CASSQDGPRTFTNYGYTF.

V gene TRBV30 combines with J gene TRBJ2-1, with unresolved D. Trimming stripped 1 base from V and 0 bases from J, with 7 bases between. Germline V CDR1 and CDR2: GTSNPN, SVGIG (reference sequence). The CDR3 has 14 amino acids. Written as DNA, the CDR3 is TGTGCCTGGAGTGGTGAGAGCTCCTACAATGAGCAGTTCTTC. It codes for CAWSGESSYNEQFF.

The chain employs TRBV25-1 and TRBJ1-3, with D tentatively TRBD1 (6 bases). V lost 6 bases to trimming and J lost 8 bases, with 17 bases between them. The CDR3 totals 14 residues. The germline CDR1 and CDR2 sequences are MGHDK and SYGVNS. The CDR3 coding sequence is TGTGCCAGCAGGCCGGGACATGGGGTAGACACCATATATTTT. Translation: CASRPGHGVDTIYF.

The chain is built from TRBV6-5 and TRBJ1-3, with a tentative D call TRBD1 (5 bases). V lost 5 bases, J lost 2 bases, and 10 bases lay in between. Germline V CDR1 and CDR2: MNHEY, SVGAGI. CDR3 size: 14 residues. CDR3 protein: CASSPGGAGNTIYF. In DNA, the CDR3 is TGTGCCAGCAGTCCCGGGGGAGCTGGAAACACCATATATTTT.

CDR3 DNA sequence: TGCGCCAGCAGCGGGACAGGGAGGGCTTTCTTT. Its translation is CASSGTGRAFF. The gene calls are TRBV10-1 and TRBJ1-1; 9 nucleotides line up with TRBD1. CDR1 is WNHNN, CDR2 SYGVQD, per germline (reference sequence). The CDR3 loop spans 11 amino acids. J was trimmed by 11 bases and V by 6 bases; bases with no gene match: 4.

The gene calls are TRBV2 and TRBJ1-1; 10 bases align to TRBD1. CDR1 SNHLY and CDR2 FYNNEI come from the germline V gene. The CDR3 extends over 15 amino acids. Trimming cost V 6 bases and J 3 bases; bases outside gene matches: 7. The CDR3 nucleotides read TGTGCCAGCAGACTCGACAGGGGGCGGTACACTGAAGCTTTCTTT. Translating gives CASRLDRGRYTEAFF.

This clone was recorded only once. The V call is TRBV18, the J call TRBJ2-3, with no clear D. Per germline, CDR1 KGHSH and CDR2 LQKENI. The CDR3 is made up of 16 amino acids. Trimming cost V 3 bases and J 0 bases, with 13 bases left between them. This CDR3 is CASSPQMTGSTDTQYF. DNA for the CDR3: TGTGCCAGCTCACCCCAAATGACGGGTAGCACAGATACGCAGTATTTT.